The sequence of this TCR beta chain was determined in a study of sequential checkpoint blockade in melanoma. Documented treatment: randomized to nivolumab then ipilimumab (arm A) or the reverse (arm B). This clone qualifies as medium-sized. The protocol was immunoSEQ multiplex PCR, while the TCRdb copy is restricted to in-frame clones and leaves out a portion. The repertoire includes over 9,000 clones, more than 70% of them detected once, and roughly 14% sits in the top ten. V lost 2 bases, J lost 4 bases, and 11 bases lay in between. This CDR3 has 14 amino acids. CDR1 MRHNA and CDR2 SNTAGT come from the germline V gene.

The chain employs TRBV6-4 and TRBJ1-1, with a possible D match to TRBD1 (5 bases). This sequence originates from a human donor with melanoma. The specimen comprised CD8+ T cells sorted from blood (inferred from file names), sampled from a patient given nivolumab and ipilimumab in sequence. CDR3 amino acids: CASSDTDSTTEAFF. CDR3 nucleotides: TGTGCCAGCAGTGACACAGACAGTACCACTGAAGCTTTCTTT.